Detailed here is one TCR beta chain. The antigen remains undetermined. RNA totalling roughly 0.5 to 1 ug underwent reverse transcription with random hexamers. In TCRdb, the immunoSEQ multiplex PCR reads were re-called with MiXCR into one record per CDR3 protein. The table lists about 110,000 distinct CDR3 sequences, 94% of them singletons. CD8+ and CD4+ T cells circulating in blood were sequenced for TCR beta. Trimming took off 6 bases at V and 2 bases at J, with 12 bases between the two ends. The CDR3 consists of 14 residues. Germline loops: CDR1 SSHAT, CDR2 FNYEAQ (reference sequence). The data were obtained in a study of CD8 T cells in Susac syndrome. Study details: The Susac syndrome patients that were sequenced included about 6 with active disease and roughly 8 in remission. Whole-study findings and limits: Total CD8+ and CD8+ TEMRA repertoires contained 15 to 20 and five Susac-specific public clones, respectively. The peak of CD8+ clonal expansion in Susac was seen in TEMRA cells and active patients.

V is TRBV7-7 and J is TRBJ2-3; D may correspond to TRBD1 or TRBD2 (6 bases each). The TCR sequence derives from a human donor with Susac syndrome. Sequencing used CD8+ T cells from PBMCs. CDR3 protein: CASSRGASTDTQYF. The CDR3 DNA follows: TGTGCCAGCAGTAGGGGGGCCTCCACAGATACGCAGTATTTT.